This T cell receptor (beta chain) stems from a study of a mutant IDH1 vaccine in newly diagnosed glioma. As for this clone: The antigen remains unidentified.

Between the trimmed V and J ends, which lost 5 bases and 6 bases, there was a span of 17 bases. The CDR3 runs to 14 residues. The germline V gene has CDR1 MNHNY and CDR2 SVGAGI (reference sequence). Measured with immunoSEQ multiplex PCR; TCRdb has only the in-frame clones, and not every one. Of tens of thousands of clones in the sample, 80% are singletons; the top ten hold 6.2%. Time point: week 23, last vaccination. Vaccination comprised doses that each held 300 ug of mutant IDH1 20-mer peptide, plus topical imiquimod. The sample in question was PBMCs, obtained from a glioma patient whose treatment included an IDH1 peptide vaccine. The gene calls are TRBV6-6 and TRBJ2-7; unclear D gene. The receptor comes from a middle-aged man with glioma. CDR3 region: CASSRPPATSEQYF. In DNA form, the CDR3 reads TGTGCCAGCAGTCGCCCCCCGGCTACCTCCGAGCAGTACTTC.